A single sample gave rise to the 25 T cell receptor beta chains below, sequenced in a study of memory CD4+ T cells and cytomegalovirus serostatus. The protocol was immunoSEQ multiplex PCR, while the TCRdb copy is restricted to in-frame clones and leaves out a portion. The sample lists some 50,000 clones; 77% were seen once. Single viable CD3+CD4+CD8-CD45RO+ cells were sorted as the memory CD4+ T cells. Sequenced material: memory CD4+ T cells from blood. Receptor source: an adult in good health and CMV-seronegative.

V usage is TRBV7-2 and J usage is TRBJ1-4; TRBD1 matches 9 bases. The CDR3 is 15 residues long. The germline CDR1 and CDR2 sequences are SGHTA and FQGNSA. With V trimmed by 5 bases and J by 7 bases, 8 bases remained unmatched. CDR3 bases: TGTGCCAGCAGCCCTCACAGGGGGCCGAGTGAAAAACTGTTTTTT. Translating gives CASSPHRGPSEKLFF.

The chain combines TRBV29-1 with TRBJ2-7; 10 bases line up with TRBD2. Germline CDR1 reads SQVTM; CDR2 reads ANQGSEA. This CDR3 spans 18 amino acids. Unmatched junction bases numbered 13, after V lost 2 bases and J lost 0 bases. The CDR3 loop reads CSVESASGGRPGSYEQYF. In DNA form, the CDR3 reads TGCAGCGTTGAATCGGCTAGCGGGGGCCGACCTGGCTCCTACGAGCAGTACTTC.

The V gene is TRBV4-2, the J gene TRBJ2-3, with 10 bases that match TRBD1. CDR1 is LGHNA and CDR2 is YNFKEQ in the germline V gene. J was trimmed by 4 bases and V by 6 bases; bases with no gene match: 7. The CDR3 is 15 residues long. The CDR3 protein is CASRIGQGVADTQYF. The CDR3 nucleotides read TGTGCCAGCAGAATCGGACAGGGGGTAGCAGATACGCAGTATTTT.

V and J are TRBV30 and TRBJ1-2, with unresolved D. Germline CDR1 is GTSNPN and CDR2 is SVGIG (reference sequence). Trimming took off 5 bases at V and 7 bases at J, with 11 bases between the two ends. The CDR3 covers 11 residues. The CDR3 sequence: CAWGPAGGYTF. The CDR3, as DNA: TGTGCCTGGGGCCCCGCGGGTGGCTACACCTTC.

V and J are TRBV6-5 and TRBJ2-5; TRBD1 agrees at 11 bases. CDR3 size: 13 residues. CDR1 and CDR2 (germline): MNHEY, SVGAGI. J was trimmed by 8 bases and V by 4 bases; bases with no gene match: 3. The CDR3 coding sequence is TGTGCCAGCAGTTTAGGGACAGGGGGAACCCAGTACTTC. Translating gives CASSLGTGGTQYF.

This clone was observed a single time. The chain recombines TRBV10-3 with TRBJ2-5; possibly TRBD1 for D (5 bases). Deletions cut 10 bases from V and 2 bases from J, with 14 bases between. This CDR3 contains 13 residues. CDR1 ENHRY and CDR2 SYGVKD come from the germline V gene. The CDR3 is CATKGFRQETQYF. The DNA of the CDR3 is TGTGCCACCAAGGGGTTCCGACAAGAGACCCAGTACTTC.

This rearrangement joins TRBV9 to TRBJ2-3, with TRBD2 matching 10 bases. The junction had 15 bases not matched to a gene; V was cut back by 4 bases and J by 1 base. Germline V gene lookup returns CDR1 SGDLS and CDR2 YYNGEE. The CDR3 is 19 amino acids. The CDR3 here is CASSPGVASGGLGTDTQYF. CDR3 coding DNA: TGTGCCAGCAGCCCAGGGGTGGCTAGCGGGGGCTTAGGCACAGATACGCAGTATTTT.

This chain connects TRBV14 to TRBJ1-2; D unclear. V was cut by 2 bases and J by 8 bases, with 18 bases left in between. The germline gives CDR1 SGHDN, CDR2 FVKESK. CDR3 size: 15 residues. The CDR3 protein is CASSQSAFSVGGYTF. In nucleotides, the CDR3 is TGTGCCAGCAGCCAATCGGCGTTTTCGGTGGGGGGCTACACCTTC.

The chain couples TRBV19 to TRBJ2-1; the D gene is possibly TRBD2 (5 bases). Trimming stripped 3 bases from V and 0 bases from J, with 9 bases between. Germline CDR1 reads LNHDA; CDR2 reads SQIVND (reference sequence). This CDR3 has 15 residues. The CDR3 sequence: CASSIGLDSYNEQFF. Written as DNA, the CDR3 is TGTGCCAGTAGTATCGGACTGGACTCCTACAATGAGCAGTTCTTC. Complete variable domain (other parts from reference TRBV19 and TRBJ2-1): DGGITQSPKYLFRKEGQNVTLSCEQNLNHDAMYWYRQDPGQGLRLIYYSQIVNDFQKGDIAEGYSVSREKKESFPLTVTSAQKNPTAFYLCASSIGLDSYNEQFFGPGTRLTVL.

This chain connects TRBV6-5 to TRBJ1-6; no clear D. CDR1 and CDR2 (germline): MNHEY, SVGAGI. Trimming pared 7 bases from V and 7 bases from J, leaving 8 bases between. CDR3 size: 12 residues. The CDR3 sequence is CASKAQNSPLHF. The CDR3 DNA sequence: TGTGCCAGCAAAGCACAGAATTCACCCCTCCACTTT.

In this sample, this clone turned up once. The chain employs TRBV2 and TRBJ2-7; D might be TRBD1 (5 bases). CDR1 and CDR2 from the germline V gene are SNHLY and FYNNEI. The CDR3 totals 15 residues. V shed 6 bases and J shed 0 bases, with 15 bases lying between them. The CDR3 sequence is CASRRQPQSSYEQYF. DNA for the CDR3: TGTGCCAGCAGGAGACAGCCCCAAAGCTCCTACGAGCAGTACTTC.

V usage is TRBV6-6 and J usage is TRBJ2-1; 9 bases match TRBD2. The CDR3 spans 14 residues. Germline CDR1 MNHNY, CDR2 SVGAGI (reference sequence). Trimming at V came to 6 bases and at J to 5 bases, leaving 5 bases not matched to a gene. In nucleotides, the CDR3 is TGTGCCAGCAGGACTAGCGGAGCAGACAATGAGCAGTTCTTC. Its protein is CASRTSGADNEQFF.

This clone was seen just once. The V call is TRBV19, the J call TRBJ1-4, with D perhaps matching TRBD1 (5 bases). The CDR3 extends over 14 amino acids. V was cut by 9 bases and J by 3 bases, with 14 bases left in between. The germline V gene has CDR1 LNHDA and CDR2 SQIVND (reference sequence). The CDR3 DNA reads TGTGCCAGCAACGCAGGGTCCCCTAATGAAAAACTGTTTTTT. It yields the protein CASNAGSPNEKLFF.

The J gene is TRBJ2-7, the V gene TRBV5-8, with D possibly being TRBD1 or TRBD2 (5 bases each). CDR1 is SGHTS and CDR2 is YDEGEE in the germline V gene. The V gene lost 10 bases and the J gene lost 4 bases, with 21 bases spanning the gap. CDR3 length: 14 residues. The CDR3 bases are TGTGCCCCAAAGAGAGGGGCCGGGCCTTACGAGCAGTACTTC. As protein: CAPKRGAGPYEQYF.

This clone was detected only a few times. This chain uses TRBV7-2 with TRBJ1-1, with a tentative D call TRBD1 (5 bases). V lost 2 bases and J lost 0, with 10 bases in between. Germline CDR1 and CDR2: SGHTA and FQGNSA. CDR3 size: 15 residues. CDR3 protein: CASSLNPGMNTEAFF. CDR3 DNA sequence: TGTGCCAGCAGCTTAAATCCAGGGATGAACACTGAAGCTTTCTTT.

CDR3 sequence reads: CASSTRGQGIMNTEAFF. CDR3 coding DNA: TGTGCCAGTAGTACCAGGGGACAGGGGATCATGAACACTGAAGCTTTCTTT. This sequence joins TRBV19 and TRBJ1-1, with 10 bases lining up with TRBD1. Germline V gene sequence: CDR1 LNHDA, CDR2 SQIVND (reference sequence). V shed 4 bases and J 0 bases; nucleotides not matched to a gene: 8. The CDR3 covers 17 residues.

The chain combines TRBV15 with TRBJ1-1; TRBD1 is a possible D gene (5 bases). V gave up 3 bases and J gave up 3 bases, with 14 bases separating them. Germline V CDR1 and CDR2: LNHNV, YYDKDF (reference sequence). CDR3 length: 15 amino acids. CDR3 amino acids: CATSREGIGHTEAFF. In DNA form, the CDR3 reads TGTGCCACCAGCAGGGAGGGGATAGGGCACACTGAAGCTTTCTTT.

In the case of this clone: The identical CDR3 is also encoded by other nucleotide sequences in the sample. DNA of the CDR3: TGTGCCAGCAGTTATTCAGGGGGGGCCGGTGAGACCCAGTACTTC. Residues: CASSYSGGAGETQYF. The chain combines TRBV6-6 with TRBJ2-5, with D perhaps TRBD1 or TRBD2 (7 bases each). The CDR3 is made up of 15 amino acids. Trimming stripped 3 bases from V and 5 bases from J, with 16 bases between. CDR1 is MNHNY and CDR2 is SVGAGI in the germline V gene (reference sequence).

DNA for the CDR3: TGTGCCAGTAGTATGCAACAGGGGGCGAGAAACATTCAGTACTTC. This codes for CASSMQQGARNIQYF. The J gene is TRBJ2-4, the V gene TRBV19; 9 bases map to TRBD1. This CDR3 region has 15 residues. With V trimmed by 3 bases and J by 6 bases, 6 bases remained unmatched. CDR1 and CDR2 from the germline V gene are LNHDA and SQIVND (reference sequence).

There are a few counts of this clone. The V gene is TRBV5-5, the J gene TRBJ2-3, with TRBD1 matching 11 bases. J was trimmed by 3 bases and V by 3 bases; bases with no gene match: 3. The CDR3 contains 15 residues. CDR1 is SGHKS and CDR2 is YYEKEE in the germline V gene (reference sequence). CDR3 protein: CASSWDRGSTDTQYF. The CDR3 region has the DNA TGTGCCAGCAGCTGGGACAGGGGGAGTACAGATACGCAGTATTTT.

This chain uses TRBV19 with TRBJ1-1, with D uncertain. The CDR3 sequence is 12 residues long. V shed 10 bases and J shed 4 bases, with 13 bases lying between them. The germline CDR1 and CDR2 sequences are LNHDA and SQIVND (reference sequence). CDR3 loop: CATGRVGTEAFF. As DNA, the CDR3 is TGTGCCACTGGGAGGGTGGGCACTGAAGCTTTCTTT.

V is TRBV6-1 and J is TRBJ2-2; unclear D gene. The germline V and J ends were trimmed by 5 bases and 7 bases, with 11 bases remaining between them. Germline V gene lookup returns CDR1 MNHNS and CDR2 SASEGT. The CDR3 loop spans 13 amino acids. CDR3 region: CASSLRTDGELFF. The CDR3 coding sequence is TGTGCCAGCAGTCTGCGAACCGACGGGGAGCTGTTTTTT.

The V call is TRBV27, the J call TRBJ1-4; weak D call: TRBD1 (6 bases). V was cut by 0 bases and J by 8 bases, with 16 bases left in between. Looked up from germline, CDR1 is MNHEY and CDR2 is SMNVEV (reference sequence). This CDR3 has 16 residues. The CDR3 loop is CASSLSTNRVGEKLFF. The CDR3 bases are TGTGCCAGCAGTTTATCGACGAACAGGGTAGGAGAAAAACTGTTTTTT. The full variable domain, its missing parts supplied by reference TRBV27 and TRBJ1-4, is EAQVTQNPRYLITVTGKKLTVTCSQNMNHEYMSWYRQDPGLGLRQIYYSMNVEVTDKGDVPEGYKVSRKEKRNFPLILESPSPNQTSLYFCASSLSTNRVGEKLFFGSGTQLSVL.

The chain couples TRBV4-3 to TRBJ1-1, with D perhaps matching TRBD1 (6 bases). This CDR3 is built from 15 residues. CDR1 is LGHNA and CDR2 is YSLEER in the germline V gene. V was clipped by 2 bases and J by 3 bases, with 13 bases between them. CDR3 region: CASSQTDSPHTEAFF. CDR3 DNA: TGCGCCAGCAGCCAAACGGACAGCCCCCACACTGAAGCTTTCTTT.

The rearrangement links TRBV7-2 to TRBJ1-3, with no clear D. The germline CDR1 and CDR2 sequences are SGHTA and FQGNSA. The CDR3 contains 13 residues. Trimming left V 6 bases short and J 4 bases short, with 10 bases between. DNA for the CDR3: TGTGCCAGCAGTTCAACTTGGGGAAACACCATATATTTT. It is translated as CASSSTWGNTIYF.